The source of this TCR beta chain is a study of T cell responses to AZD1222 COVID-19 vaccine. Assay: immunoSEQ multiplex PCR; the TCRdb copy retains only in-frame clones and omits some. Of some 200,000 clones detected, roughly 92% appear once; the ten largest clones hold around 1%. The CDR3 length is 13 residues. CDR1 is WSHSY and CDR2 is SAAADI in the germline V gene. V lost 8 bases, J lost 2 bases, and 3 bases stayed unmatched. The chain is built from TRBV10-2 and TRBJ2-7, with 10 bases fitting TRBD1. Sequencing used peripheral blood, obtained 28 days after the second AZD1222 dose. The source of this sequence is an adult who received the AZD1222 COVID-19 vaccine. CDR3 loop: CASDDRGPYEQYF. The CDR3 DNA is TGCGCCAGCGATGACAGGGGGCCCTACGAGCAGTACTTC.